This TCR beta chain was sequenced during a study of cytomegalovirus exposure and HLA in healthy donors. The study, taken as a whole, reports: Later on, an analysis tied about 17,000 TCR beta sequences to HLA alleles at 0.05 false discovery rate.

V was clipped by 5 bases and J by 4 bases, with 18 bases between them. CDR1 SNHLY and CDR2 FYNNEI come from the germline V gene. CDR3 length: 15 amino acids. Comments on this clone: The antigen remains undetermined.

Primers for the PCR totalled 60 Vbeta and 13 Jbeta. Method: immunoSEQ multiplex PCR; TCRdb's copy keeps in-frame clones and lacks some. The table shows approximately 280,000 clones, with about 90% occurring only once. V usage is TRBV2 and J usage is TRBJ2-7, with D perhaps TRBD1 (5 bases). This sequence was found in a woman under 30 in good health and CMV-seronegative. Sequences were obtained from PBMCs. The CDR3 is CASSIARAAVYEQYF. The CDR3 coding sequence is TGTGCCAGCAGTATCGCCAGGGCGGCTGTGTACGAGCAGTACTTC.